The next 27 T cell receptor beta chains were all read from a single sample in a study of lymphopenia after photon versus proton radiotherapy. Assay used: immunoSEQ multiplex PCR; TCRdb lists only in-frame clones, some missing. The table lists some 76,000 clones, 85% to 95% of them singletons, with about 2.2% in the top ten. The sample was peripheral blood, taken from a patient treated with photon-based radiotherapy. The receptors shown here come from a middle-aged woman with cholangiocarcinoma.

The rearrangement joins TRBV6-5 to TRBJ2-2, with a tentative D call TRBD1 (5 bases). CDR1 is MNHEY, CDR2 SVGAGI, per germline. The CDR3 sequence is 14 residues long. Trimming took 0 bases from V and 13 from J, leaving 15 bases between them. CDR3 sequence: CASSYSRSAGLLFF. CDR3 in DNA: TGTGCCAGCAGTTACTCTAGATCGGCAGGGTTGCTGTTTTTT.

The chain joins TRBV5-8 to TRBJ2-2; 10 nucleotides line up with TRBD1. V lost 0 bases and J lost 4; bases outside the gene matches: 3. The CDR3 has 16 residues. Germline V gene lookup returns CDR1 SGHTS and CDR2 YDEGEE. The CDR3 region is CASSLVTGGGTGELFF. As DNA, the CDR3 is TGTGCCAGCAGCTTGGTGACAGGGGGCGGCACCGGGGAGCTGTTTTTT. The full variable domain, rest sourced from reference TRBV5-8 and TRBJ2-2, is EAGVTQSPTHLIKTRGQQATLRCSPISGHTSVYWYQQALGLGLQFLLWYDEGEERNRGNFPPRFSGRQFPNYSSELNVNALELEDSALYLCASSLVTGGGTGELFFGEGSRLTVL.

Points on this clone: Other DNA sequences in this specimen translate into the identical CDR3. V is TRBV6-5 and J is TRBJ1-2; 7 bases match TRBD1. The V and J ends lost 0 bases and 0 bases, in that order; junction bases with no gene match: 1. The CDR3 is made up of 15 amino acids. In germline, CDR1 is MNHEY, CDR2 SVGAGI. This chain's CDR3 is CASSYSTGANYGYTF. Written as DNA, the CDR3 is TGTGCCAGCAGTTACTCAACAGGGGCTAACTATGGCTACACCTTC.

The chain uses TRBV7-2 and TRBJ2-2; D remains unclear. The CDR3 runs 12 residues. V was shortened by 5 bases and J by 4 bases, with 5 bases between the two germline ends. The germline V gene encodes CDR1 SGHTA and CDR2 FQGNSA. The CDR3 DNA reads as TGTGCCAGCAGCCATTCCACCGGGGAGCTGTTTTTT. Its translation: CASSHSTGELFF.

The J gene is TRBJ1-1, the V gene TRBV4-3, with D perhaps matching TRBD1 (5 bases). Germline CDR1 and CDR2: LGHNA and YSLEER. The CDR3 consists of 13 residues. Trimming left V 1 base short and J 6 bases short, with 9 bases between. This CDR3 is CASSQVVGAEAFF. CDR3 nucleotides: TGCGCCAGCAGCCAAGTAGTGGGGGCTGAAGCTTTCTTT.

The V gene is TRBV7-2, the J gene TRBJ1-6; TRBD1 aligns across 8 bases. Trimming took 5 bases from V and 12 from J; bases not matched to a gene: 15. This CDR3 is 16 amino acids long. Per the germline V gene, CDR1 is SGHTA and CDR2 is FQGNSA. The CDR3 is CASSPGADRVQGPLHF. The CDR3, as DNA: TGTGCCAGCAGCCCAGGTGCGGACAGGGTACAGGGACCCCTCCACTTT.

The gene calls are TRBV7-8 and TRBJ1-2, with TRBD1 matching over 8 bases. Germline loops: CDR1 SGHVS, CDR2 FQNEAQ. J lost 6 bases, V lost 5 bases, and 8 bases had no gene match. The length of the CDR3 is 14 residues. The CDR3 coding sequence is TGTGCCAGCAGCCAGGGGGCCGCGGGGAATGGCTACACCTTC. Its protein is CASSQGAAGNGYTF.

This chain connects TRBV6-6 to TRBJ2-7; TRBD1 matches 10 bases. This CDR3 comprises 14 residues. Trimming took 6 bases from V and 3 from J; bases not matched to a gene: 5. Looked up from germline, CDR1 is MNHNY and CDR2 is SVGAGI (reference sequence). CDR3 amino acids: CASRAGQGVYEQYF. CDR3 sequence (DNA): TGTGCCAGCAGGGCAGGACAGGGGGTCTACGAGCAGTACTTC.

The V and J genes are TRBV9 and TRBJ1-1, with no clear D. From germline, CDR1 is SGDLS and CDR2 YYNGEE. The CDR3 is 15 amino acids. The V gene lost 0 bases and the J gene lost 4 bases, with 13 bases spanning the gap. The CDR3 region is CASSVGFLGITEAFF. DNA for the CDR3: TGTGCCAGCAGCGTAGGTTTTCTAGGCATCACTGAAGCTTTCTTT.

The gene calls are TRBV5-4 and TRBJ2-5; 10 bases map to TRBD2. This CDR3 contains 16 residues. Germline-derived CDR1 and CDR2 are SGHNT and YYREEE (reference sequence). Trimming cost V 2 bases and J 5 bases; bases outside gene matches: 9. The CDR3 is CASSLPSGGAQETQYF. Written as DNA, the CDR3 is TGTGCCAGCAGCTTACCCAGCGGGGGGGCTCAGGAGACCCAGTACTTC.

V gene TRBV4-3 combines with J gene TRBJ2-7; D is possibly TRBD2 (5 bases). There are 13 residues in the CDR3. Trimming took off 1 base at V and 6 bases at J, with 10 bases between the two ends. Germline loops: CDR1 LGHNA, CDR2 YSLEER. The chain's CDR3 is CASSQVGGIEQYF. CDR3 DNA: TGCGCCAGCAGCCAAGTAGGAGGTATCGAGCAGTACTTC.

As for this clone: The junction differs from germline at one of its ends, possibly a read error. The chain links TRBV2 to TRBJ2-2; D possibly corresponds to TRBD2 (5 bases). This CDR3 is 14 amino acids long. Germline V gene sequence: CDR1 SNHLY, CDR2 FYNNEI. The CDR3 DNA is TGTGCCAGCAGGGAGGCGACGAAGACCGGGGAGCTGTTTTTT. This translates into CASREATKTGELFF.

The V and J genes are TRBV5-1 and TRBJ1-1; D is uncertain. This CDR3 is 16 amino acids long. Germline CDR1 reads SGHRS; CDR2 reads YFSETQ. The ends were cut back, 0 bases at V and 6 bases at J, with 18 bases in the middle. Here the CDR3 DNA reads TGCGCCAGCAGCTTGGATCCGGGTTGGCCGTTCGCTGAAGCTTTCTTT. Translating gives CASSLDPGWPFAEAFF.

The chain is built from TRBV11-2 and TRBJ1-2; D is perhaps TRBD1 (6 bases). This CDR3 spans 14 amino acids. V lost 4 bases, J lost 8 bases, and 17 bases lay in between. The germline CDR1 and CDR2 sequences are SGHAT and FQNNGV. Here the CDR3 reads CASSSGRGASGYTF. CDR3 bases: TGTGCCAGCAGCTCCGGACGGGGGGCGAGCGGCTACACCTTC.

This chain connects TRBV5-5 to TRBJ2-3; no reliable D call. This CDR3 region has 14 residues. With 0 bases removed from V and 2 bases from J, the gap between germline ends came to 7 bases. Germline CDR1 SGHKS, CDR2 YYEKEE (reference sequence). The CDR3 bases are TGTGCCAGCAGCTTGGACAGTCTCACAGATACGCAGTATTTT. Its protein is CASSLDSLTDTQYF.

This rearrangement joins TRBV4-3 to TRBJ2-7; 7 nucleotides match TRBD2. The CDR3 length is 15 residues. Trimming took 0 bases from V and 2 from J; bases not matched to a gene: 4. The germline CDR1 and CDR2 sequences are LGHNA and YSLEER. CDR3 amino acids: CASSQDHGLAYEQYF. In nucleotides, the CDR3 is TGCGCCAGCAGCCAAGATCATGGACTAGCCTACGAGCAGTACTTC.

J is TRBJ2-3 and V is TRBV6-4; D gene ambiguous. V was trimmed by 6 bases and J by 2 bases, leaving 12 bases between them. The CDR3 is 14 amino acids. From germline, CDR1 is MRHNA and CDR2 SNTAGT. CDR3 DNA sequence: TGTGCCAGCAGATCGAGCCCTTACACAGATACGCAGTATTTT. Protein product: CASRSSPYTDTQYF.

This clone showed up just once. The V and J genes are TRBV7-9 and TRBJ1-2; no reliable D call. The length of the CDR3 is 15 residues. V dropped 6 bases and J dropped 5 bases, with 19 bases sitting between them. Germline CDR1 reads SEHNR; CDR2 reads FQNEAQ (reference sequence). The CDR3 bases are TGTGCCAGCAGTCCCCTAATGTCAGCGCATTATGGCTACACCTTC. It specifies CASSPLMSAHYGYTF.

J is TRBJ1-2 and V is TRBV11-2, with unresolved D. The CDR3 extends over 18 amino acids. The germline V gene has CDR1 SGHAT and CDR2 FQNNGV. V was shortened by 4 bases and J by 4 bases, with 25 bases between the two germline ends. The CDR3 region is CASSSPGTDGGVGYGYTF. CDR3 sequence (DNA): TGTGCCAGCAGCTCCCCCGGAACTGATGGCGGAGTGGGCTATGGCTACACCTTC.

This chain joins TRBV6-4 and TRBJ1-2; D call uncertain. This CDR3 has 12 residues. V lost 7 bases and J 3 bases, leaving 9 bases between the germline ends. Per the germline V gene, CDR1 is MRHNA and CDR2 is SNTAGT. CDR3 sequence reads: CASIFGDYGYTF. CDR3 nucleotides: TGTGCCAGCATTTTTGGGGACTATGGCTACACCTTC.

The chain recombines TRBV4-3 with TRBJ2-4; 8 nucleotides match TRBD1. This CDR3 has 16 amino acids. Germline V gene lookup returns CDR1 LGHNA and CDR2 YSLEER. V was clipped by 3 bases and J by 7 bases; unmatched bases: 11. CDR3 nucleotide sequence: TGCGCCAGCAGCCACTCTTTACAGGGGGGAACTAACATTCAGTACTTC. This encodes CASSHSLQGGTNIQYF.

The rearrangement joins TRBV6-5 to TRBJ2-1; tentative D call: TRBD1 (5 bases). Germline V gene data show CDR1 as MNHEY and CDR2 as SVGAGI. V was clipped by 8 bases and J by 7 bases, with 15 bases between them. The length of the CDR3 is 13 residues. The CDR3 bases are TGTGCCAGCCGACGAGCAGGGCGGAATGAGCAGTTCTTC. Translation gives CASRRAGRNEQFF.

The chain has TRBV2 and TRBJ2-7; D might be TRBD1 or TRBD2, each matching 5 bases. CDR3 length: 16 residues. The ends were cut back, 2 bases at V and 2 bases at J, with 16 bases in the middle. CDR1 is SNHLY and CDR2 is FYNNEI in the germline V gene. CDR3 nucleotides: TGTGCCAGCAGTGAAAGGGTTCGGGGCAGGGCCTACGAGCAGTACTTC. Amino acids: CASSERVRGRAYEQYF.

The rearrangement uses TRBV5-1 and TRBJ2-7, with 7 bases lining up with TRBD1. The trim removed 4 bases at V and 6 bases at J, leaving 10 bases unmatched. CDR1 and CDR2 from the germline V gene are SGHRS and YFSETQ. The CDR3 spans 14 residues. The CDR3 DNA reads as TGCGCCAGCAGCGCCGACAGGGATACTCTCGAGCAGTACTTC. Its translation: CASSADRDTLEQYF.

The CDR3 is CASSKAPRQNTGELFF. DNA of the CDR3: TGTGCCAGCAGCAAAGCCCCGAGACAGAACACCGGGGAGCTGTTTTTT. The chain combines TRBV7-6 with TRBJ2-2, with D unclear. Germline V gene lookup returns CDR1 SGHVS and CDR2 FNYEAQ. CDR3 length equals 16 residues. The V end lost 5 bases, the J end lost 1 base, and 14 bases lay between the germline ends.

This clone was seen only once. This chain uses TRBV11-2 with TRBJ1-1, with D unresolved. The CDR3 spans 13 residues. The V gene's germline CDR1 is SGHAT and CDR2 FQNNGV. The V end was cut by 5 bases, the J end by 3 bases, with 10 bases between. The CDR3 reads CASSPTGDTEAFF. CDR3 nucleotides: TGTGCCAGCAGCCCAACCGGTGACACTGAAGCTTTCTTT. The full variable domain, in which reference TRBV11-2 and TRBJ1-1 provide the parts outside the CDR3, is EAGVAQSPRYKIIEKRQSVAFWCNPISGHATLYWYQQILGQGPKLLIQFQNNGVVDDSQLPKDRFSAERLKGVDSTLKIQPAKLEDSAVYLCASSPTGDTEAFFGQGTRLTVV.

The chain employs TRBV6-5 and TRBJ1-2; the D gene is possibly TRBD1 (6 bases). The germline gives CDR1 MNHEY, CDR2 SVGAGI. This CDR3 comprises 15 residues. V was clipped by 7 bases and J by 4 bases, with 19 bases between them. For the CDR3, the DNA is TGTGCCAGCACCTCCGGGGAAGGGGGAGGCTATGGCTACACCTTC. This codes for CASTSGEGGGYGYTF.